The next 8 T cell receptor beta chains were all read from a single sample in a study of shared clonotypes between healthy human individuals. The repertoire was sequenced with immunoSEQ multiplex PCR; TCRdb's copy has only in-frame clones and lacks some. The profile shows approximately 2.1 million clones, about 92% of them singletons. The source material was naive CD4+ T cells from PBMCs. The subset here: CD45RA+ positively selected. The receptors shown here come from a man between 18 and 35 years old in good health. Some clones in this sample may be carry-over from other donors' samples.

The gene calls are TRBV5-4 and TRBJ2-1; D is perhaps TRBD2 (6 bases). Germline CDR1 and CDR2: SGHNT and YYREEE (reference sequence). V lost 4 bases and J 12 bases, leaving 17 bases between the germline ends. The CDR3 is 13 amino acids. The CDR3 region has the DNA TGTGCCAGCAGCCAGAATAGCGGCAGAGGGCAGTTCTTC. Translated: CASSQNSGRGQFF.

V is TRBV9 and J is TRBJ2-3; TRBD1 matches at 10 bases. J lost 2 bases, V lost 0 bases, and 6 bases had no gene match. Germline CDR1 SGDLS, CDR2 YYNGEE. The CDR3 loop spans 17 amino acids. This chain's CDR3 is CASSVVVGTGATDTQYF. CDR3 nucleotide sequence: TGTGCCAGCAGCGTAGTTGTGGGGACAGGGGCCACAGATACGCAGTATTTT.

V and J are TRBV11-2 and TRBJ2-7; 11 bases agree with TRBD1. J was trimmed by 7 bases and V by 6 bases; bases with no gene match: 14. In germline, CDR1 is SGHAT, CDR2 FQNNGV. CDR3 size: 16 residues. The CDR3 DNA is TGTGCCAGCAGGAACCCAAAGGGACAGGGGGTAGGGGAGCAGTACTTC. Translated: CASRNPKGQGVGEQYF.

CDR3 in amino acids: CASRGFRGRQYNEQFF. The CDR3 DNA follows: TGTGCCAGCAGAGGGTTCAGGGGGCGCCAATACAATGAGCAGTTCTTC. The chain couples TRBV28 to TRBJ2-1, with 8 bases matching TRBD1. This CDR3 contains 16 residues. V lost 6 bases to trimming and J lost 4 bases; unmatched junction nucleotides: 11. The germline CDR1 and CDR2 sequences are MDHEN and SYDVKM.

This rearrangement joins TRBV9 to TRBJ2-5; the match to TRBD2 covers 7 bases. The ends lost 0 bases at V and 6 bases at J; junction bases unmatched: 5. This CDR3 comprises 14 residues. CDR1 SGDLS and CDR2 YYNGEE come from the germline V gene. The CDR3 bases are TGTGCCAGCAGCGTAGGATCTAGCGGTCAGACCCAGTACTTC. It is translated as CASSVGSSGQTQYF.

CDR3 amino acids: CASSSTGGERGNGYTF. The CDR3 coding sequence is TGTGCCAGCAGCTCCACTGGAGGGGAGCGCGGCAATGGCTACACCTTC. The chain recombines TRBV5-6 with TRBJ1-2; perhaps TRBD1 as D (5 bases). The CDR3 runs to 16 residues. Germline loops: CDR1 SGHDT, CDR2 YYEEEE. V was shortened by 3 bases and J by 6 bases, with 21 bases between the two germline ends.

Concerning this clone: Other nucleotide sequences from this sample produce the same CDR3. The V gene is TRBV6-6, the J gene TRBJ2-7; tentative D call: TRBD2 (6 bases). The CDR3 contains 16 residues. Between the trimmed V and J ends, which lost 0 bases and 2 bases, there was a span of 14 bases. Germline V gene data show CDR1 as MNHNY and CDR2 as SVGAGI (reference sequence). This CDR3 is CASSYSFSGRTYEQYF. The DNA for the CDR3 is TGTGCCAGCAGTTACTCTTTCTCGGGGAGGACCTACGAGCAGTACTTC.

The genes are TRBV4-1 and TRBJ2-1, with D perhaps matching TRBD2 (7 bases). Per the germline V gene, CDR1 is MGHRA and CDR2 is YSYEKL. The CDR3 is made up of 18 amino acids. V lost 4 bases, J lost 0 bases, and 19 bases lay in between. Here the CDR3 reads CASSRGRQGGSSYNEQFF. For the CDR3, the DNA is TGCGCCAGCAGCCGGGGGCGTCAGGGCGGGAGCTCCTACAATGAGCAGTTCTTC.